The rows below give T cell receptor beta chains drawn from one sample of a study of Graves' ophthalmopathy and Graves' hyperthyroidism. TCRdb itself ran the multiplex PCR reads through MiXCR, one entry per CDR3 protein. The sample lists over 650,000 distinct CDR3 sequences, roughly two fifths occurring once. The material sequenced was peripheral blood. Source of these receptors: an adult man with Graves' ophthalmopathy. CDR3s include the opening cysteine and the closing phenylalanine or tryptophan. D genes are given only for firm matches. The listing skips clone size in some rows; elsewhere it reads once, few, many or a size class.

j_gene,v_gene,abundance,d_gene,CDR3aa,CDR3nt
TRBJ1-3,TRBV10-3,NA,TRBD1,CAIGTAEGNTIYF,TGTGCCATCGGGACAGCTGAGGGGAACACCATATATTTT
TRBJ2-5,TRBV19,many,TRBD1,CASSISGQVETQYF,TGTGCCAGTAGTATTTCTGGACAGGTGGAGACCCAGTACTTC
TRBJ1-1,TRBV10-3,NA,TRBD1,CASRQGQGAAEAFF,TGTGCCAGCAGACAGGGACAGGGCGCTGCTGAAGCTTTCTTT
TRBJ2-3,TRBV7-8,few,NA,CASSLEGGGQRTDTQYF,TGTGCCAGCAGCTTAGAGGGGGGGGGACAGCGCACAGATACGCAGTATTTT
TRBJ2-5,TRBV2,many,NA,CASIVSFRETQYF,TGTGCCAGCATAGTCTCTTTCCGAGAGACCCAGTACTTC
TRBJ1-1,TRBV19,many,NA,CASSMGYLNTEAFF,TGTGCCAGTAGTATGGGGTACTTGAACACTGAAGCTTTCTTT
TRBJ2-7,TRBV4-3,NA,NA,CASSQERVAYEQYF,TGCGCCAGCAGCCAAGAAAGAGTAGCCTACGAGCAGTACTTC
TRBJ2-7,TRBV19,many,NA,CASSIGRSYEQYF,TGTGCCAGTAGTATTGGAAGGAGCTACGAGCAGTACTTC
TRBJ2-6,TRBV20-1,many,NA,CSALGDGANVLTF,TGCAGTGCTCTAGGGGACGGGGCCAACGTCCTGACTTTC
TRBJ1-4,TRBV25-1,NA,NA,CASSQRAGAGEKLFF,TGTGCCAGCAGCCAGCGGGCGGGGGCGGGAGAAAAACTGTTTTTT
TRBJ2-5,TRBV7-9,few,TRBD2,CASSLGLPSGGTETQYF,TGTGCCAGCAGCTTGGGACTACCTAGCGGGGGGACGGAGACCCAGTACTTC
TRBJ2-7,TRBV11-2,NA,NA,CASTSDGSYEQYF,TGTGCCAGCACTTCGGACGGTTCCTACGAGCAGTACTTC
TRBJ2-5,TRBV7-9,many,NA,CASSLGAGGGKTQYF,TGTGCCAGCAGCTTAGGAGCAGGTGGGGGGAAGACCCAGTACTTC
TRBJ2-7,TRBV2,few,NA,CASRRVSYEQYF,TGTGCCAGCAGGAGGGTCTCCTACGAGCAGTACTTC
TRBJ2-7,TRBV6-6,many,NA,CASRGRVSDEQYF,TGTGCCAGCAGGGGCAGGGTTTCGGACGAGCAGTACTTC
TRBJ2-7,TRBV7-2,many,NA,CASSRSGSNYEQYF,TGTGCCAGCAGCCGTTCGGGCAGCAACTACGAGCAGTACTTC
TRBJ2-5,TRBV29-1,NA,TRBD2,CSLSPGAGGKETQYF,TGCAGCCTCAGTCCCGGGGCGGGGGGAAAAGAGACCCAGTACTTC
TRBJ2-7,TRBV29-1,NA,NA,CSVVQGRYGYEQYF,TGCAGCGTTGTTCAGGGGAGGTATGGCTACGAGCAGTACTTC
TRBJ2-7,TRBV5-6,few,NA,CASTTQRLSEQYF,TGTGCCAGCACCACCCAACGATTGAGCGAGCAGTACTTC
TRBJ1-4,TRBV19,NA,NA,CASSIRRGGGEKLFF,TGTGCCAGTAGTATACGACGGGGGGGGGGTGAAAAACTGTTTTTT
TRBJ2-6,TRBV29-1,NA,NA,CSVEDLTF,TGCAGCGTTGAAGACCTGACTTTC
TRBJ1-2,TRBV29-1,once,NA,CSVSESGVGYGYTF,TGCAGCGTTAGTGAGTCGGGGGTAGGCTATGGCTACACCTTC
TRBJ2-5,TRBV2,many,TRBD1,CASSVQGQGRAETQYF,TGTGCCAGCAGTGTTCAGGGACAGGGAAGGGCAGAGACCCAGTACTTC
TRBJ2-7,TRBV20-1,NA,TRBD2,CSASPGLAGVEYF,TGCAGTGCTAGCCCTGGACTAGCGGGAGTGGAGTACTTC
TRBJ1-1,TRBV14,many,NA,CASSQDNRGAFF,TGTGCCAGCAGCCAAGATAACCGAGGAGCTTTCTTT
TRBJ2-6,TRBV10-3,once,NA,CAISRSSGANVLTF,TGTGCCATCAGCAGGAGCTCTGGGGCCAACGTCCTGACTTTC
TRBJ2-5,TRBV7-8,NA,NA,CASSYGPVLAQYF,TGTGCCAGCAGCTACGGACCGGTATTGGCCCAGTACTTC
TRBJ2-5,TRBV6-5,NA,NA,CASSYSRYSQETQYF,TGTGCCAGCAGTTACTCCAGATACTCGCAAGAGACCCAGTACTTC
TRBJ2-6,TRBV9,NA,NA,CASSGRLLGGANVLTF,TGTGCCAGCAGCGGCAGACTCCTAGGAGGGGCCAACGTCCTGACTTTC
TRBJ1-6,TRBV12-3/TRBV12-4,few,NA,CASSSVGTALGSPLHF,TGTGCCAGCAGTTCCGTAGGGACGGCCCTAGGTTCACCCCTCCACTTT
TRBJ1-1,TRBV5-1,NA,TRBD1,CASSRDGQGSTEAFF,TGCGCCAGCAGCCGCGATGGACAGGGGAGCACTGAAGCTTTCTTT
TRBJ1-2,TRBV9,NA,TRBD1,CASSGNDRGRNGYTF,TGTGCCAGCAGCGGAAATGACAGGGGGCGGAATGGCTACACCTTC
TRBJ1-2,TRBV29-1,NA,TRBD1,CSVEDREGLGYTF,TGCAGCGTTGAGGACAGGGAGGGATTAGGCTACACCTTC
TRBJ1-2,TRBV20-1,NA,TRBD1,CSARVLGTGYGYTF,TGCAGTGCTAGAGTACTCGGGACAGGGTATGGCTACACCTTC
TRBJ2-7,TRBV5-5,many,TRBD1,CASSFRQGSHEQYF,TGTGCCAGCAGCTTTCGACAGGGGAGCCACGAGCAGTACTTC
TRBJ2-7,TRBV6-6,few,TRBD1,CASSQARTGMYEQYF,TGTGCCAGCAGTCAAGCCAGGACAGGGATGTACGAGCAGTACTTC
TRBJ1-1,TRBV7-8,many,NA,CASSSRLNTEAFF,TGTGCCAGCAGCTCCCGGCTGAACACTGAAGCTTTCTTT
TRBJ1-4,TRBV7-9,medium-sized,NA,CASSFGGGQEKLFF,TGTGCCAGCAGCTTTGGCGGGGGCCAGGAAAAACTGTTTTTT
TRBJ2-5,TRBV29-1,NA,TRBD2,CSATSGSEVQETQYF,TGCAGCGCTACTAGCGGGAGTGAGGTACAAGAGACCCAGTACTTC
TRBJ2-7,TRBV19,many,TRBD2,CATGPGLNYEQYF,TGTGCCACCGGACCGGGACTAAATTACGAGCAGTACTTC
TRBJ1-2,TRBV5-8,many,NA,CASSLATANYGYTF,TGTGCCAGCAGCTTGGCGACAGCTAACTATGGCTACACCTTC
TRBJ1-1,TRBV25-1,NA,NA,CASSEYLPGQRYTEAFF,TGTGCCAGCAGTGAATATCTTCCCGGGCAAAGGTACACTGAAGCTTTCTTT
TRBJ2-7,TRBV6-5,few,NA,CASTGFSYEQYF,TGTGCCAGCACCGGCTTCTCCTACGAGCAGTACTTC
TRBJ1-2,TRBV6-5,many,NA,CASSSTGTYGYTF,TGTGCCAGCAGTTCTACAGGGACCTATGGCTACACCTTC
TRBJ1-5,TRBV2,NA,NA,CASSEFGVNGQPQHF,TGTGCCAGCAGTGAATTTGGCGTTAACGGTCAGCCCCAGCATTTT
TRBJ1-5,TRBV5-6,many,NA,CASSLFRSADQPQHF,TGTGCCAGCAGCTTGTTTCGCTCAGCGGATCAGCCCCAGCATTTT
TRBJ2-6,TRBV9,NA,NA,CASSSRGGVGANVLTF,TGTGCCAGCAGCTCCAGAGGGGGGGTAGGGGCCAACGTCCTGACTTTC
TRBJ2-5,TRBV19,NA,TRBD1,CASSMGSGTGSETQYF,TGTGCCAGTAGTATGGGGTCCGGGACAGGGTCGGAGACCCAGTACTTC
TRBJ2-3,TRBV10-3,few,NA,CAISVAPGGTDTQYF,TGTGCCATCAGTGTAGCGCCCGGGGGAACAGATACGCAGTATTTT
TRBJ1-1,TRBV6-1,few,NA,CASSEMYAGRTEAFF,TGTGCCAGCAGTGAAATGTACGCAGGGAGGACTGAAGCTTTCTTT